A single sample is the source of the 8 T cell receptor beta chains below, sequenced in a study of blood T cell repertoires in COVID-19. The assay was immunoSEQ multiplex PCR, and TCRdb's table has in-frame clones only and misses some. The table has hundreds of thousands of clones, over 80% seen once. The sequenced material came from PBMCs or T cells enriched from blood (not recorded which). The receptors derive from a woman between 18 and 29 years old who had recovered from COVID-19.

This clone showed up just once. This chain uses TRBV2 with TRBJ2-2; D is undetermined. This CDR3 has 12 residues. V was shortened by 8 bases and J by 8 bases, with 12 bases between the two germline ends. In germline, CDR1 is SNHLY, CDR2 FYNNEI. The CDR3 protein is CASGNLGGELFF. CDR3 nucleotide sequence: TGTGCCAGCGGTAATCTCGGTGGGGAGCTGTTTTTT.

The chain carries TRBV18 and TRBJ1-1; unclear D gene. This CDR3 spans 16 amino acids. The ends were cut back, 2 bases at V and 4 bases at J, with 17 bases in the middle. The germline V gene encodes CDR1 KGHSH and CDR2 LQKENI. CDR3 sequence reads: CASSPRAIPEGTEAFF. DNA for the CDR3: TGTGCCAGCTCACCAAGGGCCATCCCGGAGGGCACTGAAGCTTTCTTT. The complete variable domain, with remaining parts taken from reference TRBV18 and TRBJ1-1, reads NAGVMQNPRHLVRRRGQEARLRCSPMKGHSHVYWYRQLPEEGLKFMVYLQKENIIDESGMPKERFSAEFPKEGPSILRIQQVVRGDSAAYFCASSPRAIPEGTEAFFGQGTRLTVV.

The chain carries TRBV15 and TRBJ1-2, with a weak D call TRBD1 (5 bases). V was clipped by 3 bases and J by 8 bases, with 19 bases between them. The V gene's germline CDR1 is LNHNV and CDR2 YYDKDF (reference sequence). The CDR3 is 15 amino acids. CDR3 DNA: TGTGCCACCAGCAGTGATATTGTCCCAGGGAAGGGCTACACCTTC. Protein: CATSSDIVPGKGYTF.

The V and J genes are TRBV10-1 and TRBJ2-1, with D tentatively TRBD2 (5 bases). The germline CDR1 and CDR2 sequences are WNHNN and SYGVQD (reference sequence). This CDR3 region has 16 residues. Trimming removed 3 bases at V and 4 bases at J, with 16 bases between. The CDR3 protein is CASSDERNLKYNEQFF. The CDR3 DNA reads TGCGCCAGCAGTGACGAGCGGAATCTTAAATACAATGAGCAGTTCTTC.

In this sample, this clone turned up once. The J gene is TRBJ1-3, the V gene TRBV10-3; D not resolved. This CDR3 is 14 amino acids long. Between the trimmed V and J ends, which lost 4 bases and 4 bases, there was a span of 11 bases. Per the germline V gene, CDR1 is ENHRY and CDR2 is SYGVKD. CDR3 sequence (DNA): TGTGCCATCAGTGGTTCGACATCAGGAAACACCATATATTTT. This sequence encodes CAISGSTSGNTIYF.

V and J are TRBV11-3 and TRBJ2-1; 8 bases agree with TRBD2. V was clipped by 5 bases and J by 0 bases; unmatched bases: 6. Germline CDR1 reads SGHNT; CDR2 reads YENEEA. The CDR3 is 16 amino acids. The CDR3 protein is CASSPNSGASYNEQFF. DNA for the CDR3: TGTGCCAGCAGCCCTAATAGCGGGGCCTCCTACAATGAGCAGTTCTTC.

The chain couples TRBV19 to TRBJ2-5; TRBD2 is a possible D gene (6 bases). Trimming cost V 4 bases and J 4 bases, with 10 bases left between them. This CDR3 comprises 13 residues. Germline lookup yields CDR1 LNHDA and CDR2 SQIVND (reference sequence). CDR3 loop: CASSTTRSETQYF. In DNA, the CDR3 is TGTGCCAGTAGTACGACTAGATCAGAGACCCAGTACTTC.

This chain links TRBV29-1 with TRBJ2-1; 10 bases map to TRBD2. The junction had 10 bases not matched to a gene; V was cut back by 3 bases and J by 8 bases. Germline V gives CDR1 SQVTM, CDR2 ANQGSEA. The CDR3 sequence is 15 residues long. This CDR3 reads CSVDRGIAGGDEQFF. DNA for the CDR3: TGCAGCGTTGACCGGGGTATAGCGGGAGGCGATGAGCAGTTCTTC.